This T cell receptor beta chain was documented in a study of a mutant IDH1 vaccine in newly diagnosed glioma. Study-wide background: Across weeks 1, 3, 5, 7, 11, 15, 19 and 23, patients received a vaccination each time, eight in all. Those enrolled had earlier been treated with radiotherapy, temozolomide, or both, mostly both.

The data were produced by immunoSEQ multiplex PCR, yet TCRdb's version contains in-frame clones alone and is incomplete. The data show about 54,000 clones, around 81% seen once. Regarding time point: week 5, during vaccination. Vaccination comprised doses that each held 300 ug of mutant IDH1 20-mer peptide, plus topical imiquimod. About this clone: Its antigen is still unknown.

Sequencing used PBMCs, obtained from a glioma patient whose treatment included an IDH1 peptide vaccine. The receptor was derived from a young man with glioma.

The chain's CDR3 is CASSLQQGADTGELFF. Written as DNA, the CDR3 is TGTGCCAGCAGCTTACAACAGGGGGCCGACACCGGGGAGCTGTTTTTT. The chain couples TRBV11-2 to TRBJ2-2; the match to TRBD1 covers 9 bases. The germline gives CDR1 SGHAT, CDR2 FQNNGV. V lost 2 bases, J lost 3 bases, and 4 bases stayed unmatched. The CDR3 covers 16 residues.